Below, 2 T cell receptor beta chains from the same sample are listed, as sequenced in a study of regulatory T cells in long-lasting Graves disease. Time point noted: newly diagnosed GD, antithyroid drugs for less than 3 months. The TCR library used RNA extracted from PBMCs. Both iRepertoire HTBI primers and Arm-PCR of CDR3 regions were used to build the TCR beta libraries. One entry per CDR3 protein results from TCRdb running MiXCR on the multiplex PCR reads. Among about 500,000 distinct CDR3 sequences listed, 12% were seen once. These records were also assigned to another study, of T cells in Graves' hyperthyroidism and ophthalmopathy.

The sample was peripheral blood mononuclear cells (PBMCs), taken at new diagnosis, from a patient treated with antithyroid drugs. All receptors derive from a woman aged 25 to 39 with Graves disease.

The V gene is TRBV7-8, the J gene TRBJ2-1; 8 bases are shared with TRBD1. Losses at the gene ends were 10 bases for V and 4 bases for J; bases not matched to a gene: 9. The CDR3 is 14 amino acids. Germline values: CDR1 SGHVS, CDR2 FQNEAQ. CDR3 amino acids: CATRTGIGYNEQFF. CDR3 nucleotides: TGTGCCACCCGGACAGGGATTGGATACAATGAGCAGTTCTTC.

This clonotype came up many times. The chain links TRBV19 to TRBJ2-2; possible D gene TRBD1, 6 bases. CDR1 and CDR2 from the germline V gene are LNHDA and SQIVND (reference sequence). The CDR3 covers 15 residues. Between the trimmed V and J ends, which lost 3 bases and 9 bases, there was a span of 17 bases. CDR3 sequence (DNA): TGTGCCAGTAGTATCGGGCAGGGGTTAGGCCGGGAGCTGTTTTTT. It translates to CASSIGQGLGRELFF.